Listed below are T cell receptor beta chains from one sample, sequenced in a study of CD8 T cells in ankylosing spondylitis. TCRdb re-derived calls from the 5' RACE reads in MiXCR, one entry per CDR3 protein. In the table there are some 840,000 distinct CDR3 sequences, 10% to 15% of which are singletons. The sample comprised blood, either unsorted or a sorted T cell fraction (not recorded which). These TCRs come from a male donor with ankylosing spondylitis. Both conserved end residues are part of each CDR3. The order of the fields is D gene, clone size, CDR3 length, J gene, V gene, CDR3 protein, CDR3 DNA. D genes are given only for firm matches. A row's size may be missing; if present it is once, few, many or a size class.

d_call: .
clone_size: many
cdr3_length: 13
j_call: TRBJ2-6
v_call: TRBV29-1
cdr3_aa: CSVWGAGANVLTF
cdr3_nt: TGCAGCGTTTGGGGTGCTGGGGCCAACGTCCTGACTTTC

d_call: .
clone_size: .
cdr3_length: 14
j_call: TRBJ1-1
v_call: TRBV20-1
cdr3_aa: CSALRATMNTEAFF
cdr3_nt: TGCAGTGCCCTAAGGGCCACCATGAACACTGAAGCTTTCTTT

d_call: .
clone_size: few
cdr3_length: 14
j_call: TRBJ2-7
v_call: TRBV6-2/TRBV6-3
cdr3_aa: CASSRSWSSYEQYF
cdr3_nt: TGTGCCAGCAGTCGAAGTTGGAGCTCCTACGAGCAGTACTTC

d_call: TRBD2
clone_size: .
cdr3_length: 17
j_call: TRBJ2-7
v_call: TRBV27
cdr3_aa: CASSQPPSGKSSYEQYF
cdr3_nt: TGTGCCAGCAGTCAACCACCTAGCGGCAAGAGCTCCTACGAGCAGTACTTC

d_call: .
clone_size: few
cdr3_length: 13
j_call: TRBJ1-3
v_call: TRBV5-1
cdr3_aa: CASSLDRVNTIYF
cdr3_nt: TGCGCCAGCAGCTTGGACAGGGTGAACACCATATATTTT

d_call: .
clone_size: .
cdr3_length: 14
j_call: TRBJ2-7
v_call: TRBV7-2
cdr3_aa: CASSLRVLFYEQYF
cdr3_nt: TGTGCCAGCAGCTTACGGGTCCTCTTCTACGAGCAGTACTTC

d_call: .
clone_size: few
cdr3_length: 16
j_call: TRBJ2-3
v_call: TRBV10-3
cdr3_aa: CAISDSGLHSTDTQYF
cdr3_nt: TGTGCCATCAGTGATTCGGGACTCCACAGCACAGATACGCAGTATTTT

d_call: .
clone_size: .
cdr3_length: 16
j_call: TRBJ2-3
v_call: TRBV3-1
cdr3_aa: CASSQDRAPEVDTQYF
cdr3_nt: TGTGCCAGCAGCCAAGATCGCGCTCCAGAAGTAGATACGCAGTATTTT

d_call: TRBD1
clone_size: few
cdr3_length: 18
j_call: TRBJ2-2
v_call: TRBV5-1
cdr3_aa: CASSLVGQGSRDTGELFF
cdr3_nt: TGCGCCAGCAGCTTGGTAGGACAGGGCTCTCGGGACACCGGGGAGCTGTTTTTT

d_call: TRBD1
clone_size: .
cdr3_length: 13
j_call: TRBJ2-7
v_call: TRBV7-7
cdr3_aa: CASSLLTGGEQYF
cdr3_nt: TGTGCTAGCAGCTTGCTGACAGGGGGCGAGCAGTACTTC

d_call: .
clone_size: .
cdr3_length: 15
j_call: TRBJ2-7
v_call: TRBV5-5
cdr3_aa: CASSLGRTTPYEQYF
cdr3_nt: TGTGCCAGCAGCTTGGGCAGAACAACGCCCTACGAGCAGTACTTC

d_call: .
clone_size: few
cdr3_length: 13
j_call: TRBJ1-2
v_call: TRBV20-1
cdr3_aa: CSAEETGTSGYTF
cdr3_nt: TGCAGTGCAGAAGAAACAGGGACCAGCGGCTACACCTTC

d_call: .
clone_size: few
cdr3_length: 14
j_call: TRBJ1-5
v_call: TRBV12-3/TRBV12-4
cdr3_aa: CASSLEYSNQPQHF
cdr3_nt: TGTGCCAGCAGCCTGGAATATAGCAATCAGCCCCAGCATTTT

d_call: .
clone_size: many
cdr3_length: 14
j_call: TRBJ1-4
v_call: TRBV7-2
cdr3_aa: CASSPGWSNEKLFF
cdr3_nt: TGTGCCAGCAGCCCCGGATGGAGTAATGAAAAACTGTTTTTT

d_call: .
clone_size: .
cdr3_length: 14
j_call: TRBJ1-1
v_call: TRBV5-5
cdr3_aa: CASSYSTENTEAFF
cdr3_nt: TGTGCCAGCAGCTACTCCACAGAGAACACTGAAGCTTTCTTT

d_call: .
clone_size: many
cdr3_length: 12
j_call: TRBJ1-4
v_call: TRBV28
cdr3_aa: CASSLTDEKLFF
cdr3_nt: TGTGCCAGCAGTTTGACAGATGAAAAACTGTTTTTT

d_call: .
clone_size: .
cdr3_length: 14
j_call: TRBJ2-7
v_call: TRBV29-1
cdr3_aa: CSVEDPSFLREQYF
cdr3_nt: TGCAGCGTTGAAGATCCTTCGTTCTTGAGGGAGCAGTACTTC

d_call: .
clone_size: many
cdr3_length: 13
j_call: TRBJ2-7
v_call: TRBV20-1
cdr3_aa: CSARWGFSYEQYF
cdr3_nt: TGCAGTGCTAGGTGGGGCTTCTCCTACGAGCAGTACTTC

d_call: TRBD1
clone_size: few
cdr3_length: 14
j_call: TRBJ2-3
v_call: TRBV5-1
cdr3_aa: CASSSGTATDTQYF
cdr3_nt: TGCGCCAGCAGCTCCGGGACAGCCACAGATACGCAGTATTTT

d_call: .
clone_size: few
cdr3_length: 15
j_call: TRBJ2-5
v_call: TRBV4-3
cdr3_aa: CASSQGLSGDETQYF
cdr3_nt: TGCGCCAGCAGCCAAGGTCTCTCGGGAGACGAGACCCAGTACTTC

d_call: TRBD1
clone_size: .
cdr3_length: 14
j_call: TRBJ2-1
v_call: TRBV6-1
cdr3_aa: CASRGTANNNEQFF
cdr3_nt: TGTGCCAGCAGAGGGACAGCGAATAACAATGAGCAGTTCTTC

d_call: .
clone_size: many
cdr3_length: 14
j_call: TRBJ2-7
v_call: TRBV5-1
cdr3_aa: CASSLERPSYEQYF
cdr3_nt: TGCGCCAGCAGCTTGGAACGACCCTCCTACGAGCAGTACTTC

d_call: TRBD1
clone_size: .
cdr3_length: 17
j_call: TRBJ2-2
v_call: TRBV6-1
cdr3_aa: CASSQASGQGLTGELFF
cdr3_nt: TGTGCCAGCAGTCAAGCCAGTGGACAGGGACTCACCGGGGAGCTGTTTTTT

d_call: .
clone_size: many
cdr3_length: 15
j_call: TRBJ2-7
v_call: TRBV12-3/TRBV12-4
cdr3_aa: CASSLEAGAFYEQYF
cdr3_nt: TGTGCCAGCAGCCTCGAGGCAGGGGCATTCTACGAGCAGTACTTC

d_call: TRBD1
clone_size: .
cdr3_length: 16
j_call: TRBJ1-1
v_call: TRBV7-9
cdr3_aa: CASSLGGTGMNTEAFF
cdr3_nt: TGTGCCAGCAGCCTAGGGGGGACAGGTATGAACACTGAAGCTTTCTTT

d_call: TRBD2
clone_size: few
cdr3_length: 15
j_call: TRBJ2-7
v_call: TRBV5-1
cdr3_aa: CASSRLAGEGYEQYF
cdr3_nt: TGCGCCAGCAGCCGGTTAGCGGGAGAGGGATACGAGCAGTACTTC

d_call: .
clone_size: few
cdr3_length: 13
j_call: TRBJ2-1
v_call: TRBV11-2
cdr3_aa: CASSYRHINEQFF
cdr3_nt: TGTGCCAGCAGCTATCGACACATCAATGAGCAGTTCTTC

d_call: .
clone_size: .
cdr3_length: 14
j_call: TRBJ1-1
v_call: TRBV6-1
cdr3_aa: CASPQRREGTEAFF
cdr3_nt: TGTGCCAGCCCCCAAAGGCGGGAGGGGACTGAAGCTTTCTTT

d_call: .
clone_size: few
cdr3_length: 14
j_call: TRBJ1-1
v_call: TRBV20-1
cdr3_aa: CSALGAGLNTEAFF
cdr3_nt: TGCAGTGCTCTTGGGGCAGGCTTGAACACTGAAGCTTTCTTT

d_call: TRBD1
clone_size: .
cdr3_length: 16
j_call: TRBJ1-1
v_call: TRBV7-8
cdr3_aa: CASSPTGQGIGTEAFF
cdr3_nt: TGTGCCAGCAGCCCGACGGGACAGGGGATCGGCACTGAAGCTTTCTTT

d_call: .
clone_size: few
cdr3_length: 13
j_call: TRBJ2-5
v_call: TRBV5-1
cdr3_aa: CASSKGVQETQYF
cdr3_nt: TGCGCCAGCTCGAAGGGGGTCCAAGAGACCCAGTACTTC

d_call: .
clone_size: few
cdr3_length: 14
j_call: TRBJ1-6
v_call: TRBV7-2
cdr3_aa: CASSFRGINSPLHF
cdr3_nt: TGTGCCAGCAGCTTTCGGGGCATTAATTCACCCCTCCACTTT

d_call: TRBD1
clone_size: .
cdr3_length: 16
j_call: TRBJ1-2
v_call: TRBV10-3
cdr3_aa: CAISDSQGGDDYGYTF
cdr3_nt: TGTGCCATCAGTGATTCACAGGGGGGCGATGACTATGGCTACACCTTC

d_call: TRBD2
clone_size: few
cdr3_length: 15
j_call: TRBJ2-1
v_call: TRBV12-3/TRBV12-4
cdr3_aa: CASSLTSGGLNEQFF
cdr3_nt: TGTGCCAGCAGTCTAACTAGCGGGGGGCTCAATGAGCAGTTCTTC

d_call: TRBD2
clone_size: few
cdr3_length: 16
j_call: TRBJ2-1
v_call: TRBV12-3/TRBV12-4
cdr3_aa: CASRLPGTSGHNEQFF
cdr3_nt: TGTGCCAGCAGGCTTCCCGGGACTAGCGGCCACAATGAGCAGTTCTTC

d_call: .
clone_size: few
cdr3_length: 15
j_call: TRBJ2-4
v_call: TRBV4-1
cdr3_aa: CASSHLTGAKNIQYF
cdr3_nt: TGCGCCAGCAGCCACCTAACAGGCGCCAAAAACATTCAGTACTTC

d_call: .
clone_size: .
cdr3_length: 11
j_call: TRBJ2-2
v_call: TRBV20-1
cdr3_aa: CSAEGPGELFF
cdr3_nt: TGCAGTGCGGAGGGTCCCGGGGAGCTGTTTTTT

d_call: .
clone_size: few
cdr3_length: 14
j_call: TRBJ1-2
v_call: TRBV12-3/TRBV12-4
cdr3_aa: CASSFAGVVRGYTF
cdr3_nt: TGTGCCAGCAGTTTCGCAGGGGTGGTGAGGGGCTACACCTTC

d_call: TRBD1
clone_size: few
cdr3_length: 17
j_call: TRBJ1-1
v_call: TRBV12-3/TRBV12-4
cdr3_aa: CASSFSDITGGVAEAFF
cdr3_nt: TGTGCCAGCAGTTTTTCGGATATTACAGGGGGCGTCGCTGAAGCTTTCTTT

d_call: TRBD2
clone_size: few
cdr3_length: 15
j_call: TRBJ2-3
v_call: TRBV20-1
cdr3_aa: CSASDHKDSGYTQYF
cdr3_nt: TGCAGTGCTAGCGACCACAAGGATAGCGGGTATACGCAGTATTTT

d_call: .
clone_size: many
cdr3_length: 14
j_call: TRBJ1-1
v_call: TRBV29-1
cdr3_aa: CSASIRLLNTEAFF
cdr3_nt: TGCAGCGCCTCCATCCGACTCCTGAACACTGAAGCTTTCTTT

d_call: TRBD2
clone_size: few
cdr3_length: 13
j_call: TRBJ2-5
v_call: TRBV20-1
cdr3_aa: CSAPREGGETQYF
cdr3_nt: TGCAGTGCCCCCCGGGAGGGGGGGGAGACCCAGTACTTC

d_call: .
clone_size: .
cdr3_length: 14
j_call: TRBJ2-3
v_call: TRBV3-1
cdr3_aa: CASSPTTESDTQYF
cdr3_nt: TGTGCCAGCAGCCCTACGACAGAGTCAGATACGCAGTATTTT

d_call: .
clone_size: many
cdr3_length: 13
j_call: TRBJ2-5
v_call: TRBV9
cdr3_aa: CASSEGPQETQYF
cdr3_nt: TGTGCCAGCAGCGAGGGCCCACAAGAGACCCAGTACTTC

d_call: .
clone_size: few
cdr3_length: 16
j_call: TRBJ1-1
v_call: TRBV20-1
cdr3_aa: CSARDPGMRKNTEAFF
cdr3_nt: TGCAGTGCTAGAGATCCGGGGATGAGGAAGAACACTGAAGCTTTCTTT

d_call: .
clone_size: .
cdr3_length: 13
j_call: TRBJ1-1
v_call: TRBV18
cdr3_aa: CASSPSVDTEAFF
cdr3_nt: TGTGCCAGCTCACCATCCGTGGACACTGAAGCTTTCTTT

d_call: TRBD1
clone_size: few
cdr3_length: 15
j_call: TRBJ2-2
v_call: TRBV9
cdr3_aa: CASSVADRPTGELFF
cdr3_nt: TGTGCCAGCAGCGTTGCGGACAGGCCTACCGGGGAGCTGTTTTTT